This T cell receptor beta chain stems from a study of shared clonotypes between healthy human individuals (dated by TCRdb to between 2020 and 2021). Notes on the research overall: The cohort included three men and a couple of women between 18 and 49 years of age. To estimate repertoire size and how much clonotype sharing occurs between individuals, the study deeply sequenced the blood TCR repertoires of five healthy adults. To increase sequencing depth and limit assay-specific biases, different laboratories used diverse techniques to prepare libraries and sequence TCR repertoires. Between about 0.85 and 8.9 billion PBMCs per donor were obtained by leukapheresis. Per donor, three plates each were used for CD4 naive and CD4 memory, two for CD8 naive, and one for CD8 memory.

The junction carries 21 bases between V and J, which are trimmed by 6 bases and 7 bases respectively. Based on the germline V gene, the CDR1 and CDR2 sequences are MGHRA and YSYEKL. The CDR3 runs 15 amino acids, cysteine and phenylalanine included. The sequence is cut down to CDR3 DNA, 45 bases in frame from base 1. What the research found in general, with its limitations: Because the study included a small number of donors, the genetic and exposure-history diversity represented was limited. Only blood was sampled, and tissue TCR repertoires likely differ from those in blood. Pairwise subsampling indicated that sequencing depth was expected to affect the degree of clonotype sharing among donors. Sharing across four donors was observed for 5% to 6.5% of naive CD4, about 4% of naive CD8, 2% to 2.5% of memory CD4, and around 0.4% of memory CD8 clonotypes. Incomplete sequencing was indicated by rarefaction of sorted-subset datasets, despite the large sequencing depth. Larger estimated clonotype richness was generally found for naive subsets than for memory subsets. Compared with non-shared clonotypes, the clonotypes found in all four sorted-subset donors had higher generation probabilities.

To note about this clone: Its binding antigen is unknown. Qualities for individual bases were not recorded, and no much larger clone is one base off.

Using the deep immunoSEQ assay, TCR CDR3 regions were amplified from genomic DNA by multiplex PCR. Extracted genomic DNA from each cell subset was spread evenly across all wells of several immunoSEQ 96-well plates, with each plate serving as a replicate. For sorted subsets, around 200 ng genomic DNA, equal to some 28,000 T cell genomes, was loaded into each replicate PCR. The purified libraries were quantified using a Qubit 3.0 fluorometer, sized with a Bioanalyzer 2100, and then quantified again using the KAPA Library Quantification kit. Each immunoSEQ 96-well plate was sequenced on its own single-read 150-cycle Illumina NextSeq 550 flow cell. The published analysis was carried out like this. Because the immunoSEQ output included only junctional sequences and no quality scores, the filtering could not be the same as the filtering used for full-length reads. To assign V/J genes and CDR3, sequences were annotated using PyIR, a Python wrapper for IgBLAST v1.9, with IMGT germline references. Reads with weak V/J assignments (E-value above 1e-6), missing CDR3, stop codons, out-of-frame junctions, or ambiguous translated residues were removed. V3J clonotypes were defined as sequences sharing an identical inferred V gene, J gene, and CDR3 amino acid sequence. To compute the percentage overlap between repertoires, the number of shared unique clonotypes was divided by the size of the smaller repertoire. RTK rarefaction, the Chao1 estimator, and Recon v2.1 estimates of unobserved clonotypes were used to assess repertoire richness. Generation probabilities were computed with OLGA for all TCRbeta clonotypes obtained by the gDNA method from four donors. Sourced from immuneACCESS, this table was stored by TCRdb with only in-frame sequences that have V and J called. A share of the clones is absent; for the studies checked, an unresolved V gene accounts for under half, and the remainder has no known explanation. The V and J calls and clone size were taken over from that table, and D and trimming were inferred from the DNA. For this sample there are some 1.5 million clones; 98% appear just once. The ten largest clonotypes hold roughly 0.45% of the sample.

The donors were healthy, HIV-negative adults with no recently reported acute infections or vaccinations. All donors were Caucasian adults living in Nashville, Tennessee, USA. CD4+ T cells were enriched by magnetic negative selection; naive cells were then positively selected on CD45RA, and the negative fraction formed the memory subset. Blood was obtained by leukapheresis, after which PBMCs were separated by Ficoll-Histopaque density gradient centrifugation and cryopreserved in liquid nitrogen vapor phase. Purity and quantity of every magnetically sorted T cell population were checked by analytical flow cytometry. From each sorted fraction, genomic DNA was isolated and quantified by UV absorbance on a Nanodrop 2000c.

The receptor was derived from a man aged 25 to 45 in good health. Material for sequencing was naive CD4+ T cells sorted from blood. The sample's cell subset or site label, decoded: CD45RA+ positively selected. The chain uses TRBV4-1 and TRBJ1-1, with an unclear D gene assignment. The DNA reads as follows: TGCGCCAGCAGGCCGTCCAAACAGTATGTTATTGAAGCTTTCTTT. It translates to CASRPSKQYVIEAFF.